This is a list of T cell receptor beta chains from one sample in a study of PD-L1 blockade in urothelial cancer. TCRdb's table, derived via immunoSEQ multiplex PCR, lists solely in-frame clones and lacks some. The sample includes some 76,000 clones, about 89% of them seen just once. Sequencing was performed on PBMCs, taken around atezolizumab (anti-PD-L1) treatment. The receptors derive from a man in his fifties or sixties with urothelial cancer. The CDR3 runs from the conserved cysteine through the conserved F or W. Each record gives: V gene, D gene, clone size, J gene, CDR3 DNA, CDR3 protein. D genes are given only for firm matches. The listing skips clone size in some rows; elsewhere it reads once, few, many or a size class.

v_call: TRBV4-1
d_call: -
clone_size: -
j_call: TRBJ2-7
cdr3_nt: TGCGCCAGCAGCTACGATGGAGGGTCTTCCTACGAGCAGTACTTC
cdr3_aa: CASSYDGGSSYEQYF

v_call: TRBV28
d_call: TRBD1
clone_size: -
j_call: TRBJ1-2
cdr3_nt: TGTGCCAGCAGTTATAGGACAGGGATGGGCTATGGCTACACCTTC
cdr3_aa: CASSYRTGMGYGYTF

v_call: TRBV19
d_call: -
clone_size: -
j_call: TRBJ1-1
cdr3_nt: TGTGCCAGTAATCAGGGGTCGAACACTGAAGCTTTCTTT
cdr3_aa: CASNQGSNTEAFF

v_call: TRBV6-5
d_call: TRBD2
clone_size: -
j_call: TRBJ2-3
cdr3_nt: TGTGCCAGCAGTTACTCGATCCTAGCGGGACTGGTCGGGCAGTATTTT
cdr3_aa: CASSYSILAGLVGQYF

v_call: TRBV4-1
d_call: TRBD1
clone_size: few
j_call: TRBJ2-2
cdr3_nt: TGCGCCAGCAGCCATGGAGACAGGGGGCTTACCGGGGAGCTGTTTTTT
cdr3_aa: CASSHGDRGLTGELFF

v_call: TRBV5-1
d_call: TRBD2
clone_size: -
j_call: TRBJ2-1
cdr3_nt: TGCGCCAGCAGCTTAGCGGGAGCAACGCACAATGAGCAGTTCTTC
cdr3_aa: CASSLAGATHNEQFF

v_call: TRBV4-1
d_call: -
clone_size: once
j_call: TRBJ2-7
cdr3_nt: TGCGCCAGCAGCCAAGTGATACGGGTAGGCTCCTACGAGCAGTACTTC
cdr3_aa: CASSQVIRVGSYEQYF

v_call: TRBV4-1
d_call: -
clone_size: -
j_call: TRBJ1-3
cdr3_nt: TGCGCCAGCAGCTCGTCAGGGGCTGGAAACACCATATATTTT
cdr3_aa: CASSSSGAGNTIYF

v_call: TRBV5-1
d_call: TRBD1
clone_size: -
j_call: TRBJ1-2
cdr3_nt: TGCGCCAGCAGCCTTCGGGACAGTGGCTACACCTTC
cdr3_aa: CASSLRDSGYTF

v_call: TRBV21-1
d_call: -
clone_size: -
j_call: TRBJ1-1
cdr3_nt: TGTGCCAGCAGCAAGACAGGGGGGTCGCTAACTGAAGCTTTCTTT
cdr3_aa: CASSKTGGSLTEAFF

v_call: TRBV28
d_call: TRBD1
clone_size: -
j_call: TRBJ2-6
cdr3_nt: TGTGCCAGCAGTCCCTTTTGGGGACAGGGGGGTGTCGGGGCCAACGTCCTGACTTTC
cdr3_aa: CASSPFWGQGGVGANVLTF

v_call: TRBV29-1
d_call: -
clone_size: -
j_call: TRBJ2-3
cdr3_nt: TGCAGCGTCACATTAAAAACAGGGCGGACAGATACGCAGTATTTT
cdr3_aa: CSVTLKTGRTDTQYF

v_call: TRBV13
d_call: TRBD2
clone_size: -
j_call: TRBJ2-1
cdr3_nt: TGTGCCAGCAGCTTAGGAACTAGCGGACGGGGTGGATCCTACAATGAGCAGTTCTTC
cdr3_aa: CASSLGTSGRGGSYNEQFF